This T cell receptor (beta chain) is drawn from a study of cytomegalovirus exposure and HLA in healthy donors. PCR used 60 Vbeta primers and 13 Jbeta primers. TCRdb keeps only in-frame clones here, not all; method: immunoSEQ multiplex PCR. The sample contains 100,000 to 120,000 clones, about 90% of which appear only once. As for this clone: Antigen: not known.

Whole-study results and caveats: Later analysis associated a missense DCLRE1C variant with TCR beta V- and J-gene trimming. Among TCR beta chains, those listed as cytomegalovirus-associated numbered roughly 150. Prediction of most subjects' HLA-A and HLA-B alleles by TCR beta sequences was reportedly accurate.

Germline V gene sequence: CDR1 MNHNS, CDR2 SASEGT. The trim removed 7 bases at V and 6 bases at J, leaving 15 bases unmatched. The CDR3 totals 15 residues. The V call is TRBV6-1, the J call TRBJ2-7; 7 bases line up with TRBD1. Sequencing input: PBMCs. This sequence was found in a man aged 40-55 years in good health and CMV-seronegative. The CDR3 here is CASTFTGASVGEQYF. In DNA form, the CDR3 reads TGTGCCAGCACTTTTACAGGGGCCAGCGTCGGCGAGCAGTACTTC.